This entry lists 18 T cell receptor beta chains sequenced from one sample in a study of T cells in women clearing cervical HPV infection. Here immunoSEQ multiplex PCR was the method, and the copy in TCRdb shows in-frame clones only, minus some. Its listing shows 20,000 to 25,000 clones. Sequencing was carried out using blood buffy coat. The receptor source for this set is a woman between 18 and 75 years old with a cervical HPV16 infection that either progressed to CIN3+ or cleared (not recorded which).

Of note for this clone: Read data end 3 residues before the CDR3 end; the end is taken from the germline J gene. The V call is TRBV7-3, the J call TRBJ2-3; 12 nucleotides match TRBD2. This CDR3 is 18 amino acids long. J lost 5 bases, V lost 1 base, and 10 bases had no gene match. Germline-derived CDR1 and CDR2 are SGHTA and FQGTGA. The CDR3 bases that were read are TGTGCCAGCAGCTTAAATAATCTAGCGGGGGGGCTAGGAGATACG. Amino acids: CASSLNNLAGGLGDT. The CDR3 as a whole reads CASSLNNLAGGLGDTQYF.

To note about this clone: The read gets to within 3 residues of the CDR3 end, and the germline J gene fills in the rest. This chain uses TRBV5-4 with TRBJ2-7; D possibly corresponds to TRBD1 (5 bases). The V and J ends lost 5 bases and 1 base respectively, with 10 bases between them. There are 13 residues in the CDR3. Germline-derived CDR1 and CDR2 are SGHNT and YYREEE (reference sequence). The CDR3 loop reads CASSFQGSYEQYF. CDR3 DNA, as far as it was read: TGTGCCAGCAGTTTTCAGGGATCCTACGAG.

Regarding this clone: The read is 3 residues too short to cover the CDR3 end, so that end is filled in from the germline J gene. V is TRBV30 and J is TRBJ2-7; 10 bases agree with TRBD2. Germline CDR1 reads GTSNPN; CDR2 reads SVGIG (reference sequence). This CDR3 is 14 amino acids long. V lost 3 bases, J lost 3 bases, and 5 bases stayed unmatched. The CDR3 loop is CAWRGGLAFYEQYF. The sequenced CDR3 bases are TGTGCCTGGAGAGGGGGACTAGCGTTCTACGAG.

For this clone: The observed sequence ends 3 residues before the CDR3 terminus, with the missing tail filled in from the germline J gene. The rearrangement uses TRBV29-1 and TRBJ2-5; TRBD2 matches 10 bases. CDR1 is SQVTM, CDR2 ANQGSEA, per germline. The V and J ends lost 6 bases and 3 bases, in that order; junction bases with no gene match: 4. The CDR3 spans 13 residues. The CDR3 DNA, read in part, is TGCAGCGTCCAAACTAGCGGGGAAGAGACC. Translated: CSVQTSGEET. The whole CDR3 region reads CSVQTSGEETQYF.

To note about this clone: The read stops 3 residues short of the end of the CDR3; the missing end is completed from the germline J gene. V and J are TRBV5-6 and TRBJ2-1; unclear D gene. V shed 8 bases and J shed 7 bases, with 13 bases lying between them. CDR1 is SGHDT and CDR2 is YYEEEE in the germline V gene. CDR3 size: 12 residues. CDR3: CASRLSPNEQFF. The CDR3 bases that were read are TGTGCCAGTAGATTGAGCCCAAATGAG.

This clone ranks as medium-sized in terms of frequency. The read is 3 residues too short to cover the CDR3 end, so that end is filled in from the germline J gene. The chain has TRBV2 and TRBJ1-1, with D unresolved. Germline lookup yields CDR1 SNHLY and CDR2 FYNNEI. CDR3 length: 16 residues. Trimming removed 4 bases at V and 0 bases at J, with 15 bases between. CDR3 protein: CASSGSTGFLNTEAFF. The CDR3 bases that were read are TGTGCCAGCAGTGGTTCCACCGGGTTCTTGAACACTGAA. The whole variable domain, remainder taken from reference TRBV2 and TRBJ1-1, is EPEVTQTPSHQVTQMGQEVILRCVPISNHLYFYWYRQILGQKVEFLVSFYNNEISEKSEIFDDQFSVERPDGSNFTLKIRSTKLEDSAMYFCASSGSTGFLNTEAFFGQGTRLTVV.

In regard to this clone: Read data end 3 residues before the CDR3 end; the end is taken from the germline J gene. The rearrangement joins TRBV6-1 to TRBJ2-5; D is possibly TRBD1 (6 bases). Germline assignment: CDR1 MNHNS and CDR2 SASEGT. The CDR3 extends over 13 amino acids. V lost 3 bases and J lost 5, with 10 bases in between. The CDR3 spells CASSDQGLETQYF. The part of the CDR3 DNA that was read is TGTGCCAGCAGTGATCAGGGGCTTGAGACC.

Comments on this clone: Sequencing ends 3 residues short of the CDR3 end; the germline J gene provides the rest. The chain links TRBV5-1 to TRBJ1-1, with TRBD1 matching 9 bases. Germline CDR1 SGHRS, CDR2 YFSETQ. J gave up 1 base and V 4 bases, and 2 bases lay outside the gene matches. The length of the CDR3 is 14 residues. The CDR3 protein is CASSTGQGNTEAFF. CDR3 DNA (partial): TGCGCCAGCAGCACGGGACAGGGGAACACTGAA.

A note on this clone: The read finishes 3 residues shy of the CDR3 end, and the germline J gene is used to complete it. Other DNA sequences in this specimen translate into the identical CDR3. The chain has TRBV30 and TRBJ1-2; D unclear. CDR1 is GTSNPN and CDR2 is SVGIG in the germline V gene (reference sequence). The CDR3 spans 11 residues. The CDR3: CAWSPGGGYTF. The sequenced CDR3 bases are TGTGCCTGGAGCCCAGGAGGGGGC.

Note on this clone: The CDR3 end falls 3 residues outside the read, so it is completed with the germline J gene. V is TRBV12-3 or TRBV12-4 and J is TRBJ2-3, with 9 bases matching TRBD2. V dropped 6 bases and J dropped 2; count of bases not matched to a gene: 6. The CDR3 has 15 amino acids. Incomplete CDR3 DNA: TGTGCCAGCAGCGTTAGCGGGGGATTCACAGATACG. This translates into CASSVSGGFTDT. The CDR3, in full, reads CASSVSGGFTDTQYF.

On this clone: Read coverage stops 3 residues before the CDR3 terminus; the germline J gene supplies the remainder. The chain has TRBV20-1 and TRBJ2-2; D remains ambiguous. Germline V lookup: CDR1 DFQATT, CDR2 SNEGSKA (reference sequence). CDR3 length: 11 residues. This CDR3 is CSAYSREKLFF. The part of the CDR3 DNA that was read is TGCAGTGCCTACTCCCGTGAAAAG.

Comment on this clone: The read terminates 3 residues before the CDR3 end, so the remaining end is supplied by the germline J gene. The chain recombines TRBV6-1 with TRBJ1-2, with 7 bases identical to TRBD1. Per germline, CDR1 MNHNS and CDR2 SASEGT. V trimming: 0 bases; J trimming: 4 bases; junction bases outside the gene matches: 5. The CDR3 is 15 residues long. CDR3 DNA, as far as it was read: TGTGCCAGCAGTGAAGCGCTACAGGGGATCTATGGC. Encoded protein: CASSEALQGIYG. From start to end, the CDR3 is CASSEALQGIYGYTF.

Turning to this clone: The read terminates 3 residues before the CDR3 end, so the remaining end is supplied by the germline J gene. The chain uses TRBV19 and TRBJ1-1, with 7 bases matching TRBD1. Germline CDR1 LNHDA, CDR2 SQIVND (reference sequence). V lost 5 bases and J lost 4; bases outside the gene matches: 7. The CDR3 extends over 14 amino acids. The CDR3 is CASSGPGGTTEAFF. The covered CDR3 bases are TGTGCCAGTAGTGGCCCAGGGGGAACCACTGAA.

Comments on this clone: The CDR3 end falls 3 residues outside the read, so it is completed with the germline J gene. V usage is TRBV7-9 and J usage is TRBJ2-3, with no clear D. Germline assignment: CDR1 SEHNR and CDR2 FQNEAQ (reference sequence). V was trimmed by 6 bases and J by 5 bases, leaving 12 bases between them. This CDR3 has 13 residues. The CDR3 bases that were read are TGTGCCAGCAGTGGTCTCAGAAAAGATACG. Protein product: CASSGLRKDT. The full CDR3 is CASSGLRKDTQYF.

On this clone itself: The read ends 3 residues before the CDR3 terminus; that terminus is restored from the germline J gene. The chain is built from TRBV30 and TRBJ1-2; 8 bases align to TRBD1. The germline V gene encodes CDR1 GTSNPN and CDR2 SVGIG (reference sequence). V was clipped by 2 bases and J by 7 bases; unmatched bases: 6. This CDR3 region has 13 residues. The DNA read from the CDR3 is TGTGCCTGGAGTACGACAGGGGAGGGTGGC. Translating it yields CAWSTTGEGG. The full CDR3 is CAWSTTGEGGYTF. The full variable domain, completed using reference TRBV30 and TRBJ1-2, is SQTIHQWPATLVQPVGSPLSLECTVEGTSNPNLYWYRQAAGRGLQLLFYSVGIGQISSEVPQNLSASRPQDRQFILSSKKLLLSDSGFYLCAWSTTGEGGYTFGSGTRLTVV.

As to this clone: Read coverage stops 3 residues before the CDR3 terminus; the germline J gene supplies the remainder. The gene calls are TRBV4-1 and TRBJ2-3; TRBD1 matches at 7 bases. The CDR3 totals 14 residues. V shed 3 bases, J shed 7 bases, and the junction held 7 bases outside the gene matches. The germline V gene has CDR1 MGHRA and CDR2 YSYEKL. The part of the CDR3 DNA that was read is TGCGCCAGCAGCCAGGAGACAGGGCAATATACG. Translation: CASSQETGQYT. In full, the CDR3 is CASSQETGQYTQYF.

Remarks on this clone: The read ends 3 residues before the CDR3 terminus; that terminus is restored from the germline J gene. The chain couples TRBV20-1 to TRBJ1-1; D not resolved. With 5 bases removed from V and 3 bases from J, the gap between germline ends came to 13 bases. Germline CDR1 reads DFQATT; CDR2 reads SNEGSKA (reference sequence). The CDR3 has 13 residues. CDR3 amino acids: CSAQQTSDTEAFF. CDR3 bases read: TGCAGTGCTCAACAGACATCGGACACTGAA.

A remark on this clone: The CDR3 end is not reached by the read, which stops 3 residues before it; the germline J gene fills it in. V gene TRBV6-4 combines with J gene TRBJ2-2; D is ambiguous. In germline, CDR1 is MRHNA, CDR2 SNTAGT. V lost 3 bases and J lost 6, with 8 bases in between. The CDR3 contains 13 residues. The CDR3 DNA, read in part, is TGTGCCAGCAGTGAATCAGGTCCCGGGGAG. Translation gives CASSESGPGE. The entire CDR3 protein is CASSESGPGELFF.